This passage covers 14 T cell receptor beta chains from one sample sequenced in a study of blood T cells in healthy people across ages. With a J-beta primer mix and a sample-barcoded 5' primer, a second PCR ran about 7 to 12 cycles. MiXCR, applied by TCRdb to the 5' RACE reads, yields one record per CDR3 protein. The repertoire has about 970,000 distinct CDR3 sequences, roughly 51% of them found once; the top ten carry over 20%. The sequenced sample consisted of blood. The source of these receptors is a woman aged 55 to 70 in good health.

This chain joins TRBV15 and TRBJ2-5, with TRBD2 identical over 8 bases. The CDR3 has 19 amino acids. CDR1 is LNHNV and CDR2 is YYDKDF in the germline V gene (reference sequence). V was pared by 4 bases and J by 3 bases, with 19 bases of the junction left unmatched. As DNA, the CDR3 is TGTGCCACCAGCATCCTAAAGGGAGACAGCGGGAGCTTTGAAGAGACCCAGTACTTC. It encodes CATSILKGDSGSFEETQYF.

V and J are TRBV7-8 and TRBJ2-7; 7 bases line up with TRBD1. Germline CDR1 reads SGHVS; CDR2 reads FQNEAQ. The CDR3 loop spans 16 amino acids. With 2 bases clipped from V and 7 bases from J, the junction kept 14 bases outside the gene matches. The CDR3 loop reads CASSLITGDLLWEQYF. CDR3 nucleotide sequence: TGTGCCAGCAGCTTAATCACAGGGGACCTTCTATGGGAGCAGTACTTC.

The V gene is TRBV30, the J gene TRBJ2-3; TRBD2 matches 9 bases. The CDR3 runs 13 residues. Germline V lookup: CDR1 GTSNPN, CDR2 SVGIG (reference sequence). Trimming removed 5 bases from V and 7 bases from J; junction bases left unmatched: 7. CDR3 amino acids: CAWRRTSEYTQYF. CDR3 in DNA: TGTGCCTGGCGCCGGACTAGCGAGTATACGCAGTATTTT.

This clonotype was seen a few times. This sequence joins TRBV2 and TRBJ2-4; possibly TRBD1 for D (6 bases). CDR1 is SNHLY and CDR2 is FYNNEI in the germline V gene. The CDR3 has 14 residues. Trimming took 5 bases from V and 9 from J, leaving 17 bases between them. The CDR3 loop is CASSKRQDMRIQYF. For the CDR3, the DNA is TGTGCCAGCAGTAAGAGACAGGATATGCGCATTCAGTACTTC.

This clonotype has just one count. The chain links TRBV28 to TRBJ1-2; D call uncertain. The CDR3 has 13 residues. From germline, CDR1 is MDHEN and CDR2 SYDVKM. V was trimmed by 5 bases and J by 5 bases, leaving 12 bases between them. CDR3 sequence (DNA): TGTGCCAGCAGTATCCCCAACCATTATGGCTACACCTTC. Amino acid sequence: CASSIPNHYGYTF.

Only a few counts were recorded for this clonotype. The rearrangement uses TRBV3-1 and TRBJ2-4, with 9 bases matching TRBD2. The CDR3 length is 15 residues. V lost 0 bases and J lost 13; bases outside the gene matches: 10. Germline values: CDR1 LGHDT, CDR2 YNNKEL (reference sequence). The CDR3 sequence is CASSQDLSSSGTQYF. As DNA, the CDR3 is TGTGCCAGCAGCCAAGATCTCAGTTCTAGCGGGACGCAGTACTTC.

The chain joins TRBV28 to TRBJ2-1; the D gene is possibly TRBD2 (6 bases). Trimming removed 4 bases from V and 9 bases from J, with 13 bases in between. Germline lookup yields CDR1 MDHEN and CDR2 SYDVKM. CDR3 length equals 13 residues. The CDR3 DNA sequence: TGTGCCAGCAGTTCCGGGACTGTCATTGAGCAGTTCTTC. Amino acid sequence: CASSSGTVIEQFF.

This clonotype was observed a handful of times. The rearrangement uses TRBV10-3 and TRBJ1-2, with TRBD1 matching 7 bases. The CDR3 extends over 21 amino acids. Germline V lookup: CDR1 ENHRY, CDR2 SYGVKD. The V and J ends lost 0 bases and 2 bases, in that order; junction bases with no gene match: 21. CDR3 protein: CAISESTYDRENFLSNYGYTF. CDR3 in DNA: TGTGCCATCAGTGAGTCGACCTATGACAGGGAGAATTTCCTAAGCAACTATGGCTACACCTTC.

The chain carries TRBV2 and TRBJ2-7; D might be TRBD2 (5 bases). Matching the DNA end better, TRBJ2-5 makes the J call doubtful. The germline CDR1 and CDR2 sequences are SNHLY and FYNNEI. CDR3 size: 12 residues. The CDR3 here is CASIEGGETQYF. CDR3 DNA sequence: TGTGCCAGCATTGAGGGCGGAGAGACCCAGTACTTC.

The rearrangement uses TRBV20-1 and TRBJ2-3; 9 bases map to TRBD1. The V segment lost 6 bases and the J segment 5 bases; nucleotides outside the gene matches: 6. The CDR3 is made up of 13 amino acids. CDR1 and CDR2 from the germline V gene are DFQATT and SNEGSKA (reference sequence). CDR3 bases: TGCAGTGCCCCGGGACAGGGAGTAGATACGCAGTATTTT. Protein: CSAPGQGVDTQYF.

This clonotype was observed a handful of times. V is TRBV3-1 and J is TRBJ1-2; no clear D. Germline-derived CDR1 and CDR2 are LGHDT and YNNKEL (reference sequence). The CDR3 sequence is 13 residues long. V lost 5 bases and J lost 6, with 13 bases in between. CDR3 sequence reads: CASSKGQTHGYTF. Written as DNA, the CDR3 is TGTGCCAGCAGCAAAGGGCAGACTCATGGCTACACCTTC.

The chain uses TRBV13 and TRBJ2-3, with 7 bases lining up with TRBD2. Germline values: CDR1 PRHDT, CDR2 FYEKMQ (reference sequence). V gave up 4 bases and J gave up 4 bases; unmatched junction bases: 5. The CDR3 length is 14 residues. The CDR3 nucleotides are TGTGCCAGCAGCTCGGCTAGCGGTCCAGATACGCAGTATTTT. Amino acid sequence: CASSSASGPDTQYF.

CDR3 residues: CSVQGLGEQYF. The DNA of the CDR3 is TGCAGCGTTCAGGGTTTAGGTGAGCAGTACTTC. This chain joins TRBV29-1 and TRBJ2-7, with D perhaps TRBD1 (5 bases). V shed 5 bases and J shed 7 bases, with 12 bases lying between them. The length of the CDR3 is 11 residues. Germline-derived CDR1 and CDR2 are SQVTM and ANQGSEA.

The chain links TRBV20-1 to TRBJ1-1; no definite D call. The CDR3 spans 8 residues. Trimming removed 6 bases from V and 11 bases from J, with 7 bases in between. Germline lookup yields CDR1 DFQATT and CDR2 SNEGSKA (reference sequence). CDR3 DNA: TGCAGTGCCTTTAGGGCTTTCTTT. It specifies CSAFRAFF.